One and the same sample provided the 25 T cell receptor beta chains below, sequenced in a study of T-cell reconstitution after alpha-beta-depleted transplantation in children. Unique molecular identifiers were incorporated during preparation of the TCRbeta library. TCRdb used MiXCR to reprocess the PCR reads, holding one entry per CDR3 protein. Of about 1,000,000 distinct CDR3 sequences in the sample, about 29% were seen once. The material sequenced was PBMCs, mostly from graft donor cells, taken 360 days after TCRalphabeta/CD19-depleted stem cell transplant. The receptors stem from a boy in the first two years of life who had a stem cell transplant for SCID, so the T cells may come from the graft donor.

J is TRBJ2-3 and V is TRBV11-2; 9 bases fit TRBD1. The ends lost 5 bases at V and 2 bases at J; junction bases unmatched: 8. CDR1 is SGHAT and CDR2 is FQNNGV in the germline V gene. The length of the CDR3 is 16 residues. The CDR3 here is CASSQGQGPYTDTQYF. The CDR3 nucleotides read TGTGCCAGCAGCCAAGGACAGGGGCCTTACACAGATACGCAGTATTTT.

The chain employs TRBV7-2 and TRBJ2-1; TRBD2 might be the D (6 bases). The CDR3 length is 15 residues. V shed 7 bases and J shed 0 bases, with 13 bases lying between them. Germline CDR1 reads SGHTA; CDR2 reads FQGNSA. The CDR3 coding sequence is TGTGCCAGCACCGGAGCGGGTGTCTCCTACAATGAGCAGTTCTTC. This translates into CASTGAGVSYNEQFF.

In this sample, this clonotype turned up a few times. The chain employs TRBV10-3 and TRBJ2-5; 11 nucleotides align to TRBD2. The germline V gene has CDR1 ENHRY and CDR2 SYGVKD. The CDR3 extends over 14 amino acids. Trimming removed 6 bases from V and 2 bases from J; junction bases left unmatched: 2. CDR3 region: CAISPSGGQETQYF. CDR3 bases: TGTGCCATCAGCCCTAGCGGGGGGCAAGAGACCCAGTACTTC.

This clonotype was found many times. This sequence joins TRBV12-3 or TRBV12-4 and TRBJ2-3; D is uncertain. Trimming pared 5 bases from V and 9 bases from J, leaving 12 bases between. The CDR3 is 12 amino acids. The DNA of the CDR3 is TGTGCCAGCAGTCCCGATTTGGGCACGCAGTATTTT. Amino acids: CASSPDLGTQYF.

This clonotype has more than one count but fewer than ten. V usage is TRBV28 and J usage is TRBJ1-5; D perhaps matches TRBD1 (6 bases). CDR1 is MDHEN, CDR2 SYDVKM, per germline. The germline V and J ends were trimmed by 2 bases and 3 bases, with 14 bases remaining between them. This CDR3 is built from 16 residues. The CDR3 sequence is CASSLRRGWNNQPQHF. CDR3 nucleotides: TGTGCCAGCAGTTTACGAAGGGGGTGGAACAATCAGCCCCAGCATTTT.

The genes are TRBV6-1 and TRBJ2-7; 12 bases align to TRBD2. This CDR3 is built from 14 residues. The V segment lost 3 bases and the J segment 9 bases; nucleotides outside the gene matches: 6. Germline CDR1 MNHNS, CDR2 SASEGT. As DNA, the CDR3 is TGTGCCAGCAGTGAGACTAGCGGGGGCCAAGCGCAGTACTTC. Protein sequence: CASSETSGGQAQYF.

The V and J genes are TRBV12-3 or TRBV12-4 and TRBJ1-1, with 8 bases matching TRBD1. This CDR3 comprises 16 residues. With 6 bases clipped from V and 4 bases from J, the junction kept 13 bases outside the gene matches. The CDR3 nucleotides are TGTGCCAGCAGCCCCCAGGGGGCACTCGTGGGCACTGAAGCTTTCTTT. It translates to CASSPQGALVGTEAFF.

This clonotype came up a few times. The chain employs TRBV5-1 and TRBJ1-1; D unclear. V lost 0 bases and J lost 11, with 14 bases in between. CDR1 is SGHRS, CDR2 YFSETQ, per germline. This CDR3 spans 13 amino acids. The CDR3 here is CASSLGEHVDAFF. CDR3 sequence (DNA): TGCGCCAGCAGCTTGGGGGAACATGTTGATGCTTTCTTT.

The J gene is TRBJ2-2, the V gene TRBV6-5, with unresolved D. V lost 0 bases to trimming and J lost 4 bases, with 15 bases between them. Germline CDR1 MNHEY, CDR2 SVGAGI. This CDR3 is built from 17 residues. The CDR3: CASSYSSFAAVTGELFF. Written as DNA, the CDR3 is TGTGCCAGCAGTTACTCGTCTTTCGCCGCGGTCACCGGGGAGCTGTTTTTT.

This clonotype was seen only a few times. The chain employs TRBV12-3 or TRBV12-4 and TRBJ2-1; D ambiguous. There are 14 residues in the CDR3. The ends were cut back, 3 bases at V and 2 bases at J, with 8 bases in the middle. Here the CDR3 DNA reads TGTGCCAGCAGTTTCCCCGGAGCCTACAATGAGCAGTTCTTC. Its translation: CASSFPGAYNEQFF.

The table lists this clonotype with a count of one. The chain links TRBV2 to TRBJ2-1; TRBD2 matches 8 bases. The CDR3 runs 16 residues. CDR1 is SNHLY and CDR2 is FYNNEI in the germline V gene. The trim removed 3 bases at V and 6 bases at J, leaving 10 bases unmatched. The CDR3 loop reads CASSEPQGLAGNEQFF. The CDR3 DNA sequence: TGTGCCAGCAGTGAGCCGCAAGGACTAGCCGGCAATGAGCAGTTCTTC.

The chain joins TRBV2 to TRBJ2-2, with 7 bases lining up with TRBD1. The CDR3 extends over 14 amino acids. Trimming removed 6 bases from V and 6 bases from J; junction bases left unmatched: 7. Looked up from germline, CDR1 is SNHLY and CDR2 is FYNNEI. CDR3 in amino acids: CASRYGQAAGELFF. CDR3 in DNA: TGTGCCAGCAGATACGGACAGGCGGCCGGGGAGCTGTTTTTT. Based on the CDR3 plus reference TRBV2 and TRBJ2-2, the full variable domain is EPEVTQTPSHQVTQMGQEVILRCVPISNHLYFYWYRQILGQKVEFLVSFYNNEISEKSEIFDDQFSVERPDGSNFTLKIRSTKLEDSAMYFCASRYGQAAGELFFGEGSRLTVL.

The gene calls are TRBV2 and TRBJ2-7, with D perhaps TRBD2 (6 bases). The V end was cut by 0 bases, the J end by 2 bases, with 17 bases between. CDR1 and CDR2 (germline): SNHLY, FYNNEI. The CDR3 totals 17 residues. The CDR3 reads CASSEALWGPGAYEQYF. The CDR3, as DNA: TGTGCCAGCAGTGAAGCGCTTTGGGGCCCGGGGGCCTACGAGCAGTACTTC.

J is TRBJ2-3 and V is TRBV24-1; no clear D gene. V was clipped by 1 base and J by 6 bases, with 10 bases between them. This CDR3 spans 14 amino acids. Germline CDR1 and CDR2: KGHDR and SFDVKD. CDR3 coding DNA: TGTGCCACCAGTGATTTCCCAGCCATGGATACGCAGTATTTT. Translating gives CATSDFPAMDTQYF.

The chain's CDR3 is CSASPLAGALEEQYF. The CDR3 region has the DNA TGCAGTGCTTCCCCCCTAGCGGGGGCTCTAGAGGAGCAGTACTTC. V gene TRBV20-1 combines with J gene TRBJ2-7; 10 nucleotides agree with TRBD2. Germline V gives CDR1 DFQATT, CDR2 SNEGSKA (reference sequence). J was trimmed by 7 bases and V by 5 bases; bases with no gene match: 14. The CDR3 totals 15 residues.

This chain joins TRBV10-2 and TRBJ2-7; D possibly matches TRBD1 or TRBD2 (5 bases each). The CDR3 contains 12 residues. CDR1 is WSHSY and CDR2 is SAAADI in the germline V gene. CDR3 loop: CSHRDDSYEQYF. The CDR3 bases are TGCTCCCACCGGGACGACTCCTACGAGCAGTACTTC.

The chain combines TRBV4-1 with TRBJ2-5; D not certain. Trimming stripped 0 bases from V and 0 bases from J, with 8 bases between. CDR1 is MGHRA and CDR2 is YSYEKL in the germline V gene. The CDR3 runs 15 residues. CDR3 loop: CASSQDSRYQETQYF. The CDR3 region has the DNA TGCGCCAGCAGCCAAGATTCCCGGTACCAAGAGACCCAGTACTTC.

The J gene is TRBJ1-3, the V gene TRBV7-9; TRBD1 is a possible D gene (6 bases). V lost 1 base, J lost 5 bases, and 21 bases lay in between. CDR1 and CDR2 from the germline V gene are SEHNR and FQNEAQ (reference sequence). This CDR3 has 18 amino acids. CDR3 residues: CASSLESPDRSTRNTIYF. As DNA, the CDR3 is TGTGCCAGCAGCTTAGAATCTCCCGACAGGTCAACTCGAAACACCATATATTTT.

The chain links TRBV5-1 to TRBJ2-5; D ambiguous. CDR3 length: 16 amino acids. The V and J ends lost 0 bases and 1 base respectively, with 13 bases between them. Germline CDR1 SGHRS, CDR2 YFSETQ. CDR3 protein: CASSLATLPSQETQYF. CDR3 coding DNA: TGCGCCAGCAGCTTGGCGACGTTACCTTCCCAAGAGACCCAGTACTTC.

The J gene is TRBJ2-7, the V gene TRBV6-1, with D maybe TRBD2 (7 bases). V was clipped by 8 bases and J by 2 bases, with 16 bases between them. The CDR3 covers 14 residues. Germline V lookup: CDR1 MNHNS, CDR2 SASEGT. CDR3 region: CASSGGQGTYEQYF. The CDR3 bases are TGTGCCAGCTCGGGGGGTCAGGGGACCTACGAGCAGTACTTC.

V gene TRBV20-1 combines with J gene TRBJ1-5, with D hard to call. The germline V gene has CDR1 DFQATT and CDR2 SNEGSKA (reference sequence). The ends were cut back, 6 bases at V and 6 bases at J, with 18 bases in the middle. The CDR3 runs to 14 residues. In nucleotides, the CDR3 is TGCAGTGCCTCACATGGCCCGAGGAGTCAGCCCCAGCATTTT. It specifies CSASHGPRSQPQHF.

The genes are TRBV4-1 and TRBJ1-2, with D hard to call. Trimming removed 0 bases from V and 0 bases from J, with 11 bases in between. CDR3 length: 16 amino acids. Germline V gene sequence: CDR1 MGHRA, CDR2 YSYEKL. The CDR3, as DNA: TGCGCCAGCAGCCAAGAGGAGCTTACAGCTAACTATGGCTACACCTTC. It codes for CASSQEELTANYGYTF.

The table lists this clonotype with a few counts. The chain has TRBV6-6 and TRBJ2-7; no clear D gene. From germline, CDR1 is MNHNY and CDR2 SVGAGI (reference sequence). This CDR3 comprises 9 residues. Trimming removed 7 bases at V and 6 bases at J, with 4 bases between. Here the CDR3 reads CASISEQYF. In DNA form, the CDR3 reads TGTGCCAGCATTTCCGAGCAGTACTTC.

In this sample, this clonotype turned up a few times. This chain uses TRBV10-3 with TRBJ2-5, with 10 positions matching TRBD2. Per germline, CDR1 ENHRY and CDR2 SYGVKD. The CDR3 extends over 13 amino acids. With V trimmed by 6 bases and J by 5 bases, 3 bases remained unmatched. The CDR3 is CAIRPAGGETQYF. The CDR3 DNA reads as TGTGCCATCAGGCCAGCGGGGGGGGAGACCCAGTACTTC.

The chain carries TRBV10-1 and TRBJ2-5; D is possibly TRBD1 (5 bases). The CDR3 loop spans 17 amino acids. In germline, CDR1 is WNHNN, CDR2 SYGVQD (reference sequence). Trimming pared 0 bases from V and 1 base from J, leaving 15 bases between. CDR3 sequence: CASSESQGYVGQETQYF. The CDR3 DNA sequence: TGCGCCAGCAGTGAGTCTCAGGGCTACGTGGGCCAAGAGACCCAGTACTTC.